This T cell receptor (beta chain) was documented in a study of blood T cell repertoires in COVID-19. Across the whole study: There were acute and convalescent COVID-19 samples, and they came from the United States, Italy and Spain. T cells, B-cell-depleted T cells, or PBMCs supplied cDNA or gDNA.

Authors' processing steps: Using reference gene primer amplification, nucleated cell counts were estimated. Assay used: immunoSEQ multiplex PCR; TCRdb lists only in-frame clones, some missing. D and trimming were read from the DNA, whereas the V and J calls and clone size are those reported in that table. The sample has over 100,000 clones, almost 80% seen once. J lost 2 bases, V lost 8 bases, and 1 base had no gene match. Germline CDR1 MNHEY, CDR2 SVGAGI. CDR3 length equals 13 residues. The sequence derives from a man aged 55-75 years with active or convalescent COVID-19. The chain carries TRBV6-5 and TRBJ1-2; 11 bases map to TRBD1. Material for sequencing was peripheral blood. CDR3 loop: CASRTGGNYGYTF. The DNA for the CDR3 is TGTGCCAGCCGGACAGGGGGCAACTATGGCTACACCTTC.